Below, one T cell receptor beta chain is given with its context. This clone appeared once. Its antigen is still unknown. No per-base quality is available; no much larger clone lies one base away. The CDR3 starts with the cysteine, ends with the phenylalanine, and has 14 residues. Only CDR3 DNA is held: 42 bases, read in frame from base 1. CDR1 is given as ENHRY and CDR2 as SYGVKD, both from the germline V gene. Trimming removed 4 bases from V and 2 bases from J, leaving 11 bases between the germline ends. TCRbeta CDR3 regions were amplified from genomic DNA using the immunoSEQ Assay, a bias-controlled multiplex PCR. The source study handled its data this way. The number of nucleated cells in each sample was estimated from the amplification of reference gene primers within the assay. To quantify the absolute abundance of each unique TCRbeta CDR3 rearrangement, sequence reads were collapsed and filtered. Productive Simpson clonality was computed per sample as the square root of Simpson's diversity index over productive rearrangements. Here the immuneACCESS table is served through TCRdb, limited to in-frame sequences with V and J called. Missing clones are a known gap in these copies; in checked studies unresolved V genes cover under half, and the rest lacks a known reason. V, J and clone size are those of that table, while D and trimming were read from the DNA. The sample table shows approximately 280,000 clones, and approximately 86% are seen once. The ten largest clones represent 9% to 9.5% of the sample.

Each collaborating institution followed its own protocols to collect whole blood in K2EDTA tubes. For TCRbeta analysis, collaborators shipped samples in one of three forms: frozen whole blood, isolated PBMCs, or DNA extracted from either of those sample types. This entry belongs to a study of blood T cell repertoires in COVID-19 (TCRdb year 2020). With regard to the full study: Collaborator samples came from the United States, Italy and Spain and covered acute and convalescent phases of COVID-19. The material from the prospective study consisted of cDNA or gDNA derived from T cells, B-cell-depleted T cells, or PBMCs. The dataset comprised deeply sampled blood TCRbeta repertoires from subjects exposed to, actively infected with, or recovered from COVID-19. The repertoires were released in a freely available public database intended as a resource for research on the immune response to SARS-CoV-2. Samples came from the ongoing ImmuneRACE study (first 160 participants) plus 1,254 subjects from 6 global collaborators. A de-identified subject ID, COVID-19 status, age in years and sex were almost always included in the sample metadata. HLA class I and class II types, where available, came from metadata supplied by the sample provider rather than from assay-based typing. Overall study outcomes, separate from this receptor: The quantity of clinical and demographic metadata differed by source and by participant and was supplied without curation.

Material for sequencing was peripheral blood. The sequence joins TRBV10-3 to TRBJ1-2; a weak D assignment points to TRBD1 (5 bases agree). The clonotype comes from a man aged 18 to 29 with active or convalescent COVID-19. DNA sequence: TGTGCCATCAGTGGGTTTGCAGGGAACTATGGCTACACCTTC. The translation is CAISGFAGNYGYTF.